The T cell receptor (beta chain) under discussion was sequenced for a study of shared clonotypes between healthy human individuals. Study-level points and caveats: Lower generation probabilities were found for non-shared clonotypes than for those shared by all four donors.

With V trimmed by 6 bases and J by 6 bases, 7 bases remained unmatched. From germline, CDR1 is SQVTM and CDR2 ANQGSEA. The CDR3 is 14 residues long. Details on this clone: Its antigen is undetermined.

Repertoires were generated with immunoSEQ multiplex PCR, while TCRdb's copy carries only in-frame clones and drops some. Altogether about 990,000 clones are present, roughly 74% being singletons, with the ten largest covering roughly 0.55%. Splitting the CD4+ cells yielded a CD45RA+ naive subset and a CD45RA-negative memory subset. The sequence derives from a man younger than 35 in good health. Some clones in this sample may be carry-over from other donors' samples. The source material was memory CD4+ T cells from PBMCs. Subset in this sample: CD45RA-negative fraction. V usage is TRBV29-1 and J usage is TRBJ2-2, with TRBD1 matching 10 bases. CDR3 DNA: TGCAGCGTGGCGGGACAGGGGTGGTCCGGGGAGCTGTTTTTT. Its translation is CSVAGQGWSGELFF.